The subject of this entry is one T cell receptor beta chain. This sample is part of a study of T cell changes during pregnancy in multiple sclerosis. Assay used: immunoSEQ multiplex PCR; TCRdb lists only in-frame clones, some missing. The table has 30,000 to 45,000 clones, about nine tenths seen once. The starting material was CD8+ T cells from peripheral blood mononuclear cells, obtained after pregnancy. This sequence originates from a female donor with multiple sclerosis, enrolled in a pregnancy study.

The CDR3 coding sequence is TGTGCCAGCAGAGTGACAGGGGGCAGAACTGAAGCTTTCTTT. It yields the protein CASRVTGGRTEAFF. This rearrangement joins TRBV6-5 to TRBJ1-1; 10 bases fit TRBD1. The CDR3 covers 14 residues. Germline values: CDR1 MNHEY, CDR2 SVGAGI. With 6 bases clipped from V and 5 bases from J, the junction kept 6 bases outside the gene matches.